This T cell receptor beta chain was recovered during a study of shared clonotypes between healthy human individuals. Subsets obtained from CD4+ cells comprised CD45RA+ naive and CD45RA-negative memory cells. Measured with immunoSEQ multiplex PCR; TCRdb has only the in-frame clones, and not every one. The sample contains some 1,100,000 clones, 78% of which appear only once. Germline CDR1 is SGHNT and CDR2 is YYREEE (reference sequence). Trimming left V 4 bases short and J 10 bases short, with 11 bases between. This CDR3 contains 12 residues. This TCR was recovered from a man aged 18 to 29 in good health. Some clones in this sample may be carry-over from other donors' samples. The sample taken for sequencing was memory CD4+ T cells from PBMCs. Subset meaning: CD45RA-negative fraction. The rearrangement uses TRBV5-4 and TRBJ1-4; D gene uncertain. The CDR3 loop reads CASSGGPGKLFF. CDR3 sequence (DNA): TGTGCCAGCAGCGGCGGGCCGGGAAAACTGTTTTTT.